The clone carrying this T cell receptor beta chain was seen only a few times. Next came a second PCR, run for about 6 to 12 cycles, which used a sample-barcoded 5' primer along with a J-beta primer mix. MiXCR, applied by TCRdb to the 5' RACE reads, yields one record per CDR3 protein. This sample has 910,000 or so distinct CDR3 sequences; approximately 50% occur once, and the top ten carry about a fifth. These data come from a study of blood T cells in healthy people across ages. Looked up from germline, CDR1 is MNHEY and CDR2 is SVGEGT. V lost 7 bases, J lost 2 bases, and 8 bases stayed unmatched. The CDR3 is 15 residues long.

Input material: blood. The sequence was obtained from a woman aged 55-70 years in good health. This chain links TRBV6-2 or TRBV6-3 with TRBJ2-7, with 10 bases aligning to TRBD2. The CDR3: CASTSPSGGTYEQYF. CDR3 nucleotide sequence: TGTGCCAGCACCTCCCCTAGCGGGGGTACCTACGAGCAGTACTTC.